This is a list of T cell receptor beta chains from one sample in a study of CD8+CD57+ T cells in acquired aplastic anemia. In TCRdb, the reads were re-called with MiXCR into one record per CDR3 protein. The sample holds fewer than 200,000 distinct CDR3 sequences, roughly 50% seen once. The sequencing input was sorted CD4+, CD8+, or CD8+CD57+ T cells (not recorded which) from PBMCs. The receptors originated from a human donor with aplastic anemia. CDR3s include the opening cysteine and the closing phenylalanine or tryptophan. The D gene is left open where the match is weak. Clone sizes are given selectively: once, few, many, or a class where the clone is expanded.

cdr3_length: 16; d_call: .; v_call: TRBV5-6; j_call: TRBJ2-2; clone_size: .; cdr3_nt: TGTGCCAGCAGCTTGAGTAAGGGACCGAACACCGGGGAGCTGTTTTTT; cdr3_aa: CASSLSKGPNTGELFF
cdr3_length: 15; d_call: TRBD1; v_call: TRBV20-1; j_call: TRBJ1-6; clone_size: .; cdr3_nt: TGCAGTGCTTGCTCCGGGACAGCGTATAATTCACCCCTCCACTTT; cdr3_aa: CSACSGTAYNSPLHF
cdr3_length: 12; d_call: .; v_call: TRBV10-3; j_call: TRBJ2-3; clone_size: .; cdr3_nt: TGTGCCATCAGGATGGGGAGTGAAACGCAGTATTTT; cdr3_aa: CAIRMGSETQYF
cdr3_length: 15; d_call: TRBD2; v_call: TRBV20-1; j_call: TRBJ2-5; clone_size: .; cdr3_nt: TGCAGTGCTAGGGGACTAGCGGGAGTAGTCGAGACCCAGTACTTC; cdr3_aa: CSARGLAGVVETQYF
cdr3_length: 15; d_call: .; v_call: TRBV20-1; j_call: TRBJ2-5; clone_size: .; cdr3_nt: TGCAGTGCCAGTGTTCTTACAGGGAGGGAAGAGACCCAGTACTTC; cdr3_aa: CSASVLTGREETQYF
cdr3_length: 15; d_call: .; v_call: TRBV7-2; j_call: TRBJ1-6; clone_size: many; cdr3_nt: TGTGCCAGCAGCCCTCGGGTCATGAGGAGGACACCCCTCCACTTT; cdr3_aa: CASSPRVMRRTPLHF
cdr3_length: 13; d_call: .; v_call: TRBV2; j_call: TRBJ1-2; clone_size: .; cdr3_nt: TGTGCCAGCAGCCGGGACGGCAACTATGGCTACACCTTC; cdr3_aa: CASSRDGNYGYTF
cdr3_length: 13; d_call: .; v_call: TRBV7-2; j_call: TRBJ2-5; clone_size: .; cdr3_nt: TGTGCCAGCAGCTTAGAGCTAGTGGGGACCCAGTACTTC; cdr3_aa: CASSLELVGTQYF
cdr3_length: 17; d_call: .; v_call: TRBV5-4; j_call: TRBJ2-7; clone_size: .; cdr3_nt: TGTGCCAGCAGCTCTCCCACCGGGGGGGCAGGGGGCTACGAGCAGTACTTC; cdr3_aa: CASSSPTGGAGGYEQYF
cdr3_length: 11; d_call: .; v_call: TRBV10-2; j_call: TRBJ1-2; clone_size: .; cdr3_nt: TGCGCCAGCAGCGACAGAAGTGGCTACACCTTC; cdr3_aa: CASSDRSGYTF
cdr3_length: 12; d_call: .; v_call: TRBV5-1; j_call: TRBJ2-1; clone_size: many; cdr3_nt: TGCGCCAGCAGCCTCCCCGGCAATGAGCAGTTCTTC; cdr3_aa: CASSLPGNEQFF
cdr3_length: 17; d_call: .; v_call: TRBV10-2; j_call: TRBJ2-1; clone_size: .; cdr3_nt: TGCGCCAGCAGTAGCGGGGACAGGAGTTTCTCCTACAATGAGCAGTTCTTC; cdr3_aa: CASSSGDRSFSYNEQFF
cdr3_length: 13; d_call: .; v_call: TRBV18; j_call: TRBJ1-3; clone_size: many; cdr3_nt: TGTGCCAGCTCACAGACCTCTGGAAACACCATATATTTT; cdr3_aa: CASSQTSGNTIYF
cdr3_length: 15; d_call: .; v_call: TRBV4-3; j_call: TRBJ2-7; clone_size: .; cdr3_nt: TGCGCCAGCAGCCAAGATTCCAGACAGGAGGACGAGCAGTACTTC; cdr3_aa: CASSQDSRQEDEQYF
cdr3_length: 14; d_call: TRBD2; v_call: TRBV20-1; j_call: TRBJ2-7; clone_size: once; cdr3_nt: TGCAGTGCTAGAGTAGGAGCGGGAGTCTACGAGCAGTACTTC; cdr3_aa: CSARVGAGVYEQYF
cdr3_length: 13; d_call: TRBD1; v_call: TRBV2; j_call: TRBJ2-7; clone_size: .; cdr3_nt: TGTGCCAGCAACTGGGACAGGGGGTACGAGCAGTACTTC; cdr3_aa: CASNWDRGYEQYF
cdr3_length: 14; d_call: .; v_call: TRBV5-1; j_call: TRBJ1-2; clone_size: .; cdr3_nt: TGCGCCAGCAGCTTGGCCGGCCAGGGAAATGGCTACACCTTC; cdr3_aa: CASSLAGQGNGYTF
cdr3_length: 15; d_call: .; v_call: TRBV11-1; j_call: TRBJ1-2; clone_size: .; cdr3_nt: TGTGCCAGCAGCTTAGATGCGGGGGGCCGGGATGGCTACACCTTC; cdr3_aa: CASSLDAGGRDGYTF
cdr3_length: 14; d_call: .; v_call: TRBV10-3; j_call: TRBJ1-2; clone_size: .; cdr3_nt: TGTGCCATCACCAGAGTGGGGTTCGAGTATGGCTACACCTTC; cdr3_aa: CAITRVGFEYGYTF
cdr3_length: 18; d_call: TRBD2; v_call: TRBV10-3; j_call: TRBJ2-3; clone_size: .; cdr3_nt: TGTGCCATCAGTGAGTCGAGGCTAGCGGGTCCTAGGAAAGATACGCAGTATTTT; cdr3_aa: CAISESRLAGPRKDTQYF
cdr3_length: 14; d_call: .; v_call: TRBV6-1; j_call: TRBJ2-3; clone_size: .; cdr3_nt: TGTGCCAGCAGGTTTTCGGACAGTACGAATACGCAGTATTTT; cdr3_aa: CASRFSDSTNTQYF
cdr3_length: 18; d_call: .; v_call: TRBV4-1; j_call: TRBJ1-4; clone_size: .; cdr3_nt: TGCGCCAGCAGCCAAGGGGTGGGACTTGGGGCAGCTAATGAAAAACTGTTTTTT; cdr3_aa: CASSQGVGLGAANEKLFF
cdr3_length: 15; d_call: TRBD1; v_call: TRBV15; j_call: TRBJ1-4; clone_size: few; cdr3_nt: TGTGCCACCAGCATTAGGACAGGGACCACGGGAAAACTGTTTTTT; cdr3_aa: CATSIRTGTTGKLFF
cdr3_length: 14; d_call: .; v_call: TRBV10-3; j_call: TRBJ1-3; clone_size: many; cdr3_nt: TGTGCCATCAGTGCGGGGCAGGGTTGGGACACCATATATTTT; cdr3_aa: CAISAGQGWDTIYF
cdr3_length: 13; d_call: .; v_call: TRBV5-1; j_call: TRBJ2-1; clone_size: .; cdr3_nt: TGCGCCAGTAGCTTGGGCGGGGACAATGAGCAGTCCTTC; cdr3_aa: CASSLGGDNEQSF
cdr3_length: 12; d_call: .; v_call: TRBV6-1; j_call: TRBJ2-7; clone_size: .; cdr3_nt: TGTGCCAGCGGAGTGACTGGTGGCGAGCAGTACTTC; cdr3_aa: CASGVTGGEQYF
cdr3_length: 15; d_call: TRBD1; v_call: TRBV5-1; j_call: TRBJ1-1; clone_size: .; cdr3_nt: TGCGCCAGCAGCCCCAGGACAGGGGGCGTCACTGAAGCTTTCTTT; cdr3_aa: CASSPRTGGVTEAFF
cdr3_length: 20; d_call: TRBD2; v_call: TRBV4-2; j_call: TRBJ2-1; clone_size: many; cdr3_nt: TGTGCCAGCAGCCAAGATCTGTTGGCTAGCGGGCTCATTCGGTACAATGAGCAGTTCTTC; cdr3_aa: CASSQDLLASGLIRYNEQFF
cdr3_length: 15; d_call: .; v_call: TRBV12-3/TRBV12-4; j_call: TRBJ2-3; clone_size: once; cdr3_nt: TGTGCCAGCAGTTTAAGGGCAGGGTCCCCAGATACGCAGTATTTT; cdr3_aa: CASSLRAGSPDTQYF
cdr3_length: 15; d_call: .; v_call: TRBV15; j_call: TRBJ2-7; clone_size: many; cdr3_nt: TGTGCCACCAGCCAATGGGGAATCGGCTCCTACGAGCAGTACTTC; cdr3_aa: CATSQWGIGSYEQYF
cdr3_length: 15; d_call: .; v_call: TRBV18; j_call: TRBJ2-1; clone_size: .; cdr3_nt: TGTGCCAGCTCACCACCGAGCCAGGGGTTCAATGAGCAGTTCTTC; cdr3_aa: CASSPPSQGFNEQFF
cdr3_length: 15; d_call: TRBD1; v_call: TRBV5-1; j_call: TRBJ1-1; clone_size: many; cdr3_nt: TGCGCCAGCAGCTTGGTGGGACAGAAGAACACTGAAGCTTTCTTT; cdr3_aa: CASSLVGQKNTEAFF
cdr3_length: 16; d_call: TRBD2; v_call: TRBV27; j_call: TRBJ2-7; clone_size: .; cdr3_nt: TGTGCCAGCAGTTTACCCTCCCTAGCGGGAAACTACGAGCAGTACTTC; cdr3_aa: CASSLPSLAGNYEQYF
cdr3_length: 14; d_call: .; v_call: TRBV10-3; j_call: TRBJ1-5; clone_size: .; cdr3_nt: TGTGCCATCAGTGAGGAGTCACTCAATCAGCCCCAGCATTTT; cdr3_aa: CAISEESLNQPQHF
cdr3_length: 14; d_call: .; v_call: TRBV2; j_call: TRBJ2-1; clone_size: .; cdr3_nt: TGTGCCAGCAGTGGGGGGACCAGAGGGCGTGAGCAGTTCTTC; cdr3_aa: CASSGGTRGREQFF
cdr3_length: 15; d_call: TRBD1; v_call: TRBV18; j_call: TRBJ2-5; clone_size: .; cdr3_nt: TGTGCCAGCTCACCAAGGCCAGGGGGCTCGGAGACCCAGTACTTC; cdr3_aa: CASSPRPGGSETQYF
cdr3_length: 17; d_call: .; v_call: TRBV15; j_call: TRBJ1-2; clone_size: few; cdr3_nt: TGTGCCACCAGCAGAGCCGCCGCAGGGATGGCTAACTATGGCTACACCTTC; cdr3_aa: CATSRAAAGMANYGYTF
cdr3_length: 15; d_call: .; v_call: TRBV7-9; j_call: TRBJ2-3; clone_size: many; cdr3_nt: TGTGCCAGCAGCTTAGCGGGGGGTGTCATGGATACGCAGTATTTT; cdr3_aa: CASSLAGGVMDTQYF
cdr3_length: 15; d_call: TRBD2; v_call: TRBV9; j_call: TRBJ2-5; clone_size: .; cdr3_nt: TGTGCCAGCAGCGTAGGAGGGAGGGAACAGGAGACCCAGTACTTC; cdr3_aa: CASSVGGREQETQYF
cdr3_length: 14; d_call: .; v_call: TRBV12-5; j_call: TRBJ1-1; clone_size: .; cdr3_nt: TGTGCTAGTGGTCCTTCCGGTGGGAACACTGGAGCTTTCTTT; cdr3_aa: CASGPSGGNTGAFF
cdr3_length: 16; d_call: TRBD1; v_call: TRBV7-9; j_call: TRBJ1-6; clone_size: many; cdr3_nt: TGTGCCAGCAGCCCTGGACAGGGTCGGCGTAATTCACCCCTCCACTTT; cdr3_aa: CASSPGQGRRNSPLHF
cdr3_length: 14; d_call: TRBD1; v_call: TRBV10-1; j_call: TRBJ2-5; clone_size: .; cdr3_nt: TGCGCCAGCAGCGAATCTTACAGGGGAGAGACCCAGTACTTC; cdr3_aa: CASSESYRGETQYF
cdr3_length: 14; d_call: .; v_call: TRBV15; j_call: TRBJ2-7; clone_size: .; cdr3_nt: TGTGCCACCAGCAGAGATAGGGGGACCTACGAGCAGTACTTC; cdr3_aa: CATSRDRGTYEQYF
cdr3_length: 14; d_call: TRBD1; v_call: TRBV29-1; j_call: TRBJ1-3; clone_size: many; cdr3_nt: TGCAGCGTCGGCGACAGGGTTCCTGGAAACACCATATATTTT; cdr3_aa: CSVGDRVPGNTIYF
cdr3_length: 14; d_call: .; v_call: TRBV24-1; j_call: TRBJ1-2; clone_size: few; cdr3_nt: TGTGCCACCAGTGAGTCCAACAGGGTGGCTGGCTACACCTTC; cdr3_aa: CATSESNRVAGYTF
cdr3_length: 16; d_call: TRBD1; v_call: TRBV27; j_call: TRBJ2-7; clone_size: .; cdr3_nt: TGTGCCAGCAGTTCCTGGGGGACAGCTCCCTCCTACGAGCAGTACTTC; cdr3_aa: CASSSWGTAPSYEQYF
cdr3_length: 16; d_call: .; v_call: TRBV5-4; j_call: TRBJ1-1; clone_size: many; cdr3_nt: TGTGCCAGCAGCCTCATCGGACGGACTAGGAACACTGAAGCTTTCTTT; cdr3_aa: CASSLIGRTRNTEAFF
cdr3_length: 15; d_call: TRBD2; v_call: TRBV7-8; j_call: TRBJ2-7; clone_size: .; cdr3_nt: TGTGCCAGCAGCTTTCGGACTAGCGGGAGTTGGGAGCAGTACTTC; cdr3_aa: CASSFRTSGSWEQYF
cdr3_length: 12; d_call: TRBD2; v_call: TRBV5-6; j_call: TRBJ2-7; clone_size: .; cdr3_nt: TGTGCCAGCAGCCCGGGGGGGACGAAGCAGTACTTC; cdr3_aa: CASSPGGTKQYF
cdr3_length: 14; d_call: .; v_call: TRBV7-2; j_call: TRBJ2-5; clone_size: .; cdr3_nt: TGTGCCAGCAGCTTACTGGACGGTCGGAGGACCCAGTACTTC; cdr3_aa: CASSLLDGRRTQYF
cdr3_length: 14; d_call: .; v_call: TRBV12-3/TRBV12-4; j_call: TRBJ2-3; clone_size: .; cdr3_nt: TGTGCCAGCAGACGGGTCCAATCCACAGATACGCAGTATTTT; cdr3_aa: CASRRVQSTDTQYF
cdr3_length: 14; d_call: .; v_call: TRBV29-1; j_call: TRBJ2-7; clone_size: .; cdr3_nt: TGCAGCGTTGAAGATCAGGGGTCGTCATACGAGCAGTACTTC; cdr3_aa: CSVEDQGSSYEQYF
cdr3_length: 13; d_call: TRBD1; v_call: TRBV5-1; j_call: TRBJ2-3; clone_size: many; cdr3_nt: TGCGCCAGCAGCTCTACCCGGGACAGGCCTCCGGATTTT; cdr3_aa: CASSSTRDRPPDF
cdr3_length: 14; d_call: .; v_call: TRBV7-2; j_call: TRBJ1-6; clone_size: many; cdr3_nt: TGTGCCAGCAGCGGGACAAGCTATAATTCACCCCTCCACTTT; cdr3_aa: CASSGTSYNSPLHF
cdr3_length: 14; d_call: .; v_call: TRBV9; j_call: TRBJ2-3; clone_size: few; cdr3_nt: TGTGCCAGCAGCGTAGCTCAGCGAACAGATACGCAGTATTTT; cdr3_aa: CASSVAQRTDTQYF
cdr3_length: 14; d_call: .; v_call: TRBV2; j_call: TRBJ2-1; clone_size: .; cdr3_nt: TGTGCCAGCGGACCGACCCTTACCTACAATGAGCAGTTCTTC; cdr3_aa: CASGPTLTYNEQFF
cdr3_length: 11; d_call: .; v_call: TRBV20-1; j_call: TRBJ2-5; clone_size: .; cdr3_nt: TGCAGTCCTGGTGGGACTGAGACCCAGTACTTC; cdr3_aa: CSPGGTETQYF